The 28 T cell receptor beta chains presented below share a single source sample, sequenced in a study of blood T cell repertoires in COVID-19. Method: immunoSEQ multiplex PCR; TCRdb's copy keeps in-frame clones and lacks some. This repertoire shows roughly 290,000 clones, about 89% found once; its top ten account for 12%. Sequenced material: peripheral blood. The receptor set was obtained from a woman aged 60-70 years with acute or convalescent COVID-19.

DNA for the CDR3: TGTGCCAGTAGTTCACAGGGGACAACTAATGAAAAACTGTTTTTT. Encoded protein: CASSSQGTTNEKLFF. The rearrangement uses TRBV19 and TRBJ1-4; 7 bases map to TRBD1. In germline, CDR1 is LNHDA, CDR2 SQIVND (reference sequence). The CDR3 is 15 residues long. The trim removed 5 bases at V and 0 bases at J, leaving 3 bases unmatched.

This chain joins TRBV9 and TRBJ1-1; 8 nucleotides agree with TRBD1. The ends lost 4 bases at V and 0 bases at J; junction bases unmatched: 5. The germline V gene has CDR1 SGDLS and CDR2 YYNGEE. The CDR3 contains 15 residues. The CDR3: CASSPGGIMNTEAFF. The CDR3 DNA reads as TGTGCCAGCAGCCCAGGGGGCATCATGAACACTGAAGCTTTCTTT.

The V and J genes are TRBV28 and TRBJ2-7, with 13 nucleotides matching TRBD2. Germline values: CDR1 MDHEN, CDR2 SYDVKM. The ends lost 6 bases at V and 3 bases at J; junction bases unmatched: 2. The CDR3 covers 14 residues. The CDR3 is CASRRTSGSYEQYF. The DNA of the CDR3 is TGTGCCAGCAGAAGGACTAGCGGGAGCTACGAGCAGTACTTC. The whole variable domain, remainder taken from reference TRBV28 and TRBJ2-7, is DVKVTQSSRYLVKRTGEKVFLECVQDMDHENMFWYRQDPGLGLRLIYFSYDVKMKEKGDIPEGYSVSREKKERFSLILESASTNQTSMYLCASRRTSGSYEQYFGPGTRLTVT.

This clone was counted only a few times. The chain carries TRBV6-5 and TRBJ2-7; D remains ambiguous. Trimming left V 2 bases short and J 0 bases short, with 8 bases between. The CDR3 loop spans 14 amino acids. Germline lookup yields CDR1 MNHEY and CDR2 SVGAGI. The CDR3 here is CASSYDSDSYEQYF. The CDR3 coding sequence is TGTGCCAGCAGTTACGACTCCGACTCCTACGAGCAGTACTTC.

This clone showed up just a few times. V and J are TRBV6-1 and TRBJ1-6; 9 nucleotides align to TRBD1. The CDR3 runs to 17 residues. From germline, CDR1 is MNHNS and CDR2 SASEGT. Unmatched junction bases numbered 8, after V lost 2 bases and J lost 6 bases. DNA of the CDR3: TGTGCCAGCAGTGAAAGCGGTGGACAGGGGTTTAATTCACCCCTCCACTTT. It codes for CASSESGGQGFNSPLHF.

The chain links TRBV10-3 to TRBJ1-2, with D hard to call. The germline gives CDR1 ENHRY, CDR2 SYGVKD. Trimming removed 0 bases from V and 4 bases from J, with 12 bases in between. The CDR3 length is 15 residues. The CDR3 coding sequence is TGTGCCATCAGTGAGTCCCCGGGAGCAGGCTATGGCTACACCTTC. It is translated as CAISESPGAGYGYTF.

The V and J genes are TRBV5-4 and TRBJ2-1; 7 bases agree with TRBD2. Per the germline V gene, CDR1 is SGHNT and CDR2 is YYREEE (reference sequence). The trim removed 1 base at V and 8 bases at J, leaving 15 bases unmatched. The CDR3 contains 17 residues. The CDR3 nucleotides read TGTGCCAGCAGCTTGCTCGGTTTCGGGAGGAGCACGGATGAGCAGTTCTTC. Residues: CASSLLGFGRSTDEQFF.

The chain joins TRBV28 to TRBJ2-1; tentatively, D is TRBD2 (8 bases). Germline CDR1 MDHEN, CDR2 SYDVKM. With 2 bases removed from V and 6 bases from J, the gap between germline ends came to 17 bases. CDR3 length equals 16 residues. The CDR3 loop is CASSLPPGRGLNEQFF. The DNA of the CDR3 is TGTGCCAGCAGTTTACCCCCCGGGAGGGGGCTCAATGAGCAGTTCTTC.

Here the CDR3 reads CASSVSGGTEAFF. Here the CDR3 DNA reads TGTGCCAGCAGCGTGAGCGGGGGAACTGAAGCTTTCTTT. The chain combines TRBV9 with TRBJ1-1; possibly TRBD1 for D (5 bases). The germline V gene has CDR1 SGDLS and CDR2 YYNGEE. This CDR3 spans 13 amino acids. V lost 2 bases and J 5 bases, leaving 10 bases between the germline ends.

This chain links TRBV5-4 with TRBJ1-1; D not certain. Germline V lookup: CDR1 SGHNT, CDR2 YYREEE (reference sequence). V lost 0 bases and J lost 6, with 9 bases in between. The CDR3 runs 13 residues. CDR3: CASSLDSVSEAFF. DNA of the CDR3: TGTGCCAGCAGCTTGGATAGCGTCTCTGAAGCTTTCTTT.

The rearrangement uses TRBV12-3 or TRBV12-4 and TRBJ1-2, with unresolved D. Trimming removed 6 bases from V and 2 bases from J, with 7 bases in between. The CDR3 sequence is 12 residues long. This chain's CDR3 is CASSSSNYGYTF. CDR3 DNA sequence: TGTGCCAGCAGCTCCTCGAACTATGGCTACACCTTC.

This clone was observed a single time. The DNA of the CDR3 is TGTGCCAGCAGTTACTTTCCAACGGACAGAAAGAATCAGCCCCAGCATTTT. It encodes CASSYFPTDRKNQPQHF. The genes are TRBV6-2 or TRBV6-3 and TRBJ1-5; tentatively, D is TRBD1 (6 bases). Germline V gene lookup returns CDR1 MNHEY and CDR2 SVGEGT. Trimming stripped 1 base from V and 4 bases from J, with 17 bases between. The CDR3 has 17 residues.

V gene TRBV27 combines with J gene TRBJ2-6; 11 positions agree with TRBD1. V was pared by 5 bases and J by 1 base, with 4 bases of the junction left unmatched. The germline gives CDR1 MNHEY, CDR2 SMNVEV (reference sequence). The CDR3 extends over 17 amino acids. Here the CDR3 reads CASSHGTGGSGANVLTF. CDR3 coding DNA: TGTGCCAGCAGTCACGGGACAGGGGGATCTGGGGCCAACGTCCTGACTTTC. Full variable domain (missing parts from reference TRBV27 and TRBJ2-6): EAQVTQNPRYLITVTGKKLTVTCSQNMNHEYMSWYRQDPGLGLRQIYYSMNVEVTDKGDVPEGYKVSRKEKRNFPLILESPSPNQTSLYFCASSHGTGGSGANVLTFGAGSRLTVL.

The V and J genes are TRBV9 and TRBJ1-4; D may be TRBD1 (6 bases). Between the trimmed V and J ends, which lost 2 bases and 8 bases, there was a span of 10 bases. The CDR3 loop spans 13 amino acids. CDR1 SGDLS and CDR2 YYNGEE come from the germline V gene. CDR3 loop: CASSVTGHEKLFF. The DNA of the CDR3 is TGTGCCAGCAGCGTTACAGGGCACGAAAAACTGTTTTTT.

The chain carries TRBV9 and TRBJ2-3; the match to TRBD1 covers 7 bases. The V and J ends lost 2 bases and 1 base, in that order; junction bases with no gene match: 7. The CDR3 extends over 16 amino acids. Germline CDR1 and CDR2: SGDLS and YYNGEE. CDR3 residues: CASSVRTGTGTDTQYF. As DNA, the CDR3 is TGTGCCAGCAGCGTTAGGACAGGTACGGGCACAGATACGCAGTATTTT.

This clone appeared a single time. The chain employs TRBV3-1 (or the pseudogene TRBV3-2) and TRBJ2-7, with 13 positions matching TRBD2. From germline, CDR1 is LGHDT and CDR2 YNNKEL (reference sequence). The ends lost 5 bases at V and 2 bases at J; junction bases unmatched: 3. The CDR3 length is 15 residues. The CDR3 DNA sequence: TGTGCCAGCAGCATAGGGACTAGCGGGGCCTACGAGCAGTACTTC. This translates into CASSIGTSGAYEQYF.

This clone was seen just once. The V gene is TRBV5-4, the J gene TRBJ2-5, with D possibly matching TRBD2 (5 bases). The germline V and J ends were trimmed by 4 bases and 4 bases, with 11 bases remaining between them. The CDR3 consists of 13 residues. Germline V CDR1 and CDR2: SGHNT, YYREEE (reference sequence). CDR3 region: CASSPSSRETQYF. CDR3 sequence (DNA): TGTGCCAGCAGCCCTAGCTCCCGAGAGACCCAGTACTTC.

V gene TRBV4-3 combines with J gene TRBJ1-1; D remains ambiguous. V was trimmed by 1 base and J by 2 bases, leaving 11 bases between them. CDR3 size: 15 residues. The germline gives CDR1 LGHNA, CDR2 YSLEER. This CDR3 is CASSQVLAGNTEAFF. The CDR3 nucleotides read TGCGCCAGCAGCCAAGTTTTGGCTGGTAACACTGAAGCTTTCTTT.

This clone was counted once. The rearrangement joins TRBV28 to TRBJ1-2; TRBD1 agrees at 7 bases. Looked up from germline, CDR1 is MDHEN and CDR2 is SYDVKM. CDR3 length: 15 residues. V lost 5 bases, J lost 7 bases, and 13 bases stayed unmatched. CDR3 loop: CASSLRGVPWGGYTF. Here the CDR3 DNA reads TGTGCCAGCAGTCTCAGGGGGGTCCCTTGGGGTGGCTACACCTTC.

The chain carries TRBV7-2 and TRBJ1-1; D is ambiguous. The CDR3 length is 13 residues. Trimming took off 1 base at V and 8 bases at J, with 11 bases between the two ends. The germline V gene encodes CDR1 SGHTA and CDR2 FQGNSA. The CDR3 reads CASSLERGLEAFF. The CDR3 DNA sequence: TGTGCCAGCAGCTTAGAACGAGGTCTGGAAGCTTTCTTT. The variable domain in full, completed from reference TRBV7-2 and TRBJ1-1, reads GAGVSQSPSNKVTEKGKDVELRCDPISGHTALYWYRQSLGQGLEFLIYFQGNSAPDKSGLPSDRFSAERTGGSVSTLTIQRTQQEDSAVYLCASSLERGLEAFFGQGTRLTVV.

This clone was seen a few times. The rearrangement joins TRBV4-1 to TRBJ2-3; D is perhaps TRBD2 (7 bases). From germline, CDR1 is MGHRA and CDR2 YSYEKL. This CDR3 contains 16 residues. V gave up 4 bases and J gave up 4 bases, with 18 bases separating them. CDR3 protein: CASSPLDRGGSDTQYF. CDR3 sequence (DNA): TGCGCCAGCAGCCCTCTGGATAGGGGGGGTTCAGATACGCAGTATTTT.

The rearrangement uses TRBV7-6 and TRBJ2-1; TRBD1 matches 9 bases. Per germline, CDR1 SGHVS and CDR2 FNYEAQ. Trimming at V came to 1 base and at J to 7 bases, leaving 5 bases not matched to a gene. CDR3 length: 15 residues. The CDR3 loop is CASSLGTGVHNEQFF. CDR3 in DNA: TGTGCCAGCAGCTTAGGGACAGGGGTCCATAATGAGCAGTTCTTC.

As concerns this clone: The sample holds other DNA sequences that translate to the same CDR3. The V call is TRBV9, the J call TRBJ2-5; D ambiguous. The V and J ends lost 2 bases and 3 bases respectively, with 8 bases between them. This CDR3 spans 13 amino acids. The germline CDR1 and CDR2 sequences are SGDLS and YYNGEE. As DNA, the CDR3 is TGTGCCAGCAGCGTGGCAGGTGAAGAGACCCAGTACTTC. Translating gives CASSVAGEETQYF.

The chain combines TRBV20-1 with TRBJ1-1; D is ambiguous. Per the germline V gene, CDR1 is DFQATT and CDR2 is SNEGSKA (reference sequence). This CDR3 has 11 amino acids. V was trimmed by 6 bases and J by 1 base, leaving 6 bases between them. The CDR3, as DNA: TGCAGTGCGCGGGGGAACACTGAAGCTTTCTTT. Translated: CSARGNTEAFF.

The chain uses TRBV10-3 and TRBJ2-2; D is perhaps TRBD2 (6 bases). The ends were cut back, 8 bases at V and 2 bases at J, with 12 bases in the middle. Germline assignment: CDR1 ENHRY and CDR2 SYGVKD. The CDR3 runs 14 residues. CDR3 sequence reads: CAIGGEINTGELFF. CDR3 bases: TGTGCCATCGGAGGGGAGATAAACACCGGGGAGCTGTTTTTT.

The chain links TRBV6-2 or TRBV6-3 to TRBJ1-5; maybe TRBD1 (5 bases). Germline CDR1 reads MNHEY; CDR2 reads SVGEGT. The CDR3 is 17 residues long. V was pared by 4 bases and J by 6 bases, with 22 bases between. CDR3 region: CASSFPQRWGMSQPQHF. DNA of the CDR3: TGTGCCAGCAGTTTTCCCCAGCGATGGGGCATGAGTCAGCCCCAGCATTTT.

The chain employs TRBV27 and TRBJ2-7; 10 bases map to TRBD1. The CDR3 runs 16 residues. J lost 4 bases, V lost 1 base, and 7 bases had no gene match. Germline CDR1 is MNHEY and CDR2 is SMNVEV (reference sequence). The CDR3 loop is CASSLFGTGERYEQYF. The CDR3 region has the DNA TGTGCCAGCAGTTTATTCGGGACAGGGGAAAGATACGAGCAGTACTTC.

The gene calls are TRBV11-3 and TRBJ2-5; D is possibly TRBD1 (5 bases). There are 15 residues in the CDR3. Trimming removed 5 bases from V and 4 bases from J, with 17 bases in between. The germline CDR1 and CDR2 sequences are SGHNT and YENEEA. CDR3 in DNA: TGTGCCAGCAGCGCTGGAAGGGGTGGTATAGAGACCCAGTACTTC. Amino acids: CASSAGRGGIETQYF.